This T cell receptor (beta chain) was captured in a study of T-cell memory formation after mild COVID-19. Only a few counts were recorded for this clonotype. Trimming pared 2 bases from V and 8 bases from J, leaving 9 bases between. The CDR3 consists of 12 residues. Germline CDR1 is PRHDT and CDR2 is FYEKMQ (reference sequence). TCRdb used MiXCR to reprocess the 5' RACE reads, holding one entry per CDR3 protein. The repertoire has 250,000 or so distinct CDR3 sequences, 18% of them found once; the top ten carry under 25%. This sequence was found in a man aged 18 to 29 who had mild COVID-19 (a few samples of this study predate the infection). Cell type and time point are not known. V and J are TRBV13 and TRBJ1-1; possibly TRBD1 for D (6 bases). The sequencing sample was made of PBMCs or a T cell subset sorted from them (not recorded which). In DNA, the CDR3 is TGTGCCAGCAGCTTACCCGACAGGGAAGCTTTCTTT. Protein sequence: CASSLPDREAFF.